The rows below give T cell receptor beta chains drawn from one sample of a study of cytotoxic CD8 clonotypes in ibrutinib-treated CLL. The data were produced by immunoSEQ multiplex PCR, yet TCRdb's version contains in-frame clones alone and is incomplete. This table holds tens of thousands of clones, roughly three fifths found once. This material consisted of PBMCs, taken after 24 months of ibrutinib treatment. Source of these receptors: a human donor with chronic lymphocytic leukemia. The CDR3 runs from the conserved cysteine through the conserved F or W. The order of the fields is CDR3 DNA, CDR3 protein, clone size, V gene, D gene, J gene. A D gene is named only where the DNA matches it firmly. Clone size is not always given. Where it is, it says once, few, many or a class for expanded clones.

CDR3 DNA: TGTGCCAGCAGTTTAAGCCCGGGTCATAGGAGCTATGGCTACACCTTC; CDR3 protein: CASSLSPGHRSYGYTF; clone size: once; V gene: TRBV27; D gene: -; J gene: TRBJ1-2
CDR3 DNA: TGTGCCACCAGCAGAGTAGGCGAGCGTACCCCCTACAATGAGCAGTTCTTC; CDR3 protein: CATSRVGERTPYNEQFF; clone size: -; V gene: TRBV15; D gene: -; J gene: TRBJ2-1
CDR3 DNA: TGTGCCAGCAGCTTAGACGGCAATCAGCCCCAGCATTTT; CDR3 protein: CASSLDGNQPQHF; clone size: -; V gene: TRBV7-6; D gene: -; J gene: TRBJ1-5
CDR3 DNA: TGCAGCGGTGGTACAGGGGGAATGAACACTGAAGCTTTCTTT; CDR3 protein: CSGGTGGMNTEAFF; clone size: -; V gene: TRBV29-1; D gene: TRBD1; J gene: TRBJ1-1
CDR3 DNA: TGTGCCAGCAACTTTGGGATAAACACCGGGGAGCTGTTTTTT; CDR3 protein: CASNFGINTGELFF; clone size: -; V gene: TRBV6-1; D gene: -; J gene: TRBJ2-2
CDR3 DNA: TGTGCCAGCAGCCCTCTCGACAGGGGTCACGAAGCTTTCTTT; CDR3 protein: CASSPLDRGHEAFF; clone size: -; V gene: TRBV6-5; D gene: TRBD1; J gene: TRBJ1-1
CDR3 DNA: TGTGCCAGCAGTGATCGGGACGGAGGGGACAATGAGCAGTTCTTC; CDR3 protein: CASSDRDGGDNEQFF; clone size: -; V gene: TRBV2; D gene: -; J gene: TRBJ2-1
CDR3 DNA: TGTGCCAGCTCCTTAGGGACCCAGGAGACCCAGTACTTC; CDR3 protein: CASSLGTQETQYF; clone size: -; V gene: TRBV7-9; D gene: -; J gene: TRBJ2-5
CDR3 DNA: TGTGCCAGTATGGCGGGCGGTATGATCGGGGAGCTGTTTTTT; CDR3 protein: CASMAGGMIGELFF; clone size: -; V gene: TRBV19; D gene: -; J gene: TRBJ2-2
CDR3 DNA: TGCGCCAGCAGCTTGGCCGGGGGGCCAACCTTCGGGGGCTACACCTTC; CDR3 protein: CASSLAGGPTFGGYTF; clone size: few; V gene: TRBV5-1; D gene: -; J gene: TRBJ1-2
CDR3 DNA: TGTGCCAGCATTAGGAGGGGCGGGAGCTCCTACAATGAGCAGTTCTTC; CDR3 protein: CASIRRGGSSYNEQFF; clone size: few; V gene: TRBV2; D gene: TRBD2; J gene: TRBJ2-1
CDR3 DNA: TGTGCCTCCGGGATGCGAAACATTCAGTACTTC; CDR3 protein: CASGMRNIQYF; clone size: many; V gene: TRBV19; D gene: -; J gene: TRBJ2-4
CDR3 DNA: TGTGCCAGCTCCTACCGGGTGGGGCGAACTAACACTGAAGCTTTCTTT; CDR3 protein: CASSYRVGRTNTEAFF; clone size: -; V gene: TRBV18; D gene: -; J gene: TRBJ1-1
CDR3 DNA: TGTGCCAGCAGTGCACAGGGCTGGGTTCAGCCCCAGCATTTT; CDR3 protein: CASSAQGWVQPQHF; clone size: many; V gene: TRBV25-1; D gene: -; J gene: TRBJ1-5
CDR3 DNA: TGTGCCAGCAGACCAAGAACGGGCACCGGGGAGCTGTTTTTT; CDR3 protein: CASRPRTGTGELFF; clone size: few; V gene: TRBV6-5; D gene: -; J gene: TRBJ2-2
CDR3 DNA: TGTGCCAGCAGCTCCTTCGGATTCACCGGGGAGCTGTTTTTT; CDR3 protein: CASSSFGFTGELFF; clone size: -; V gene: TRBV7-8; D gene: -; J gene: TRBJ2-2
CDR3 DNA: TGTGCCAGCAGTTCCTACCCGGGACAGGGGGCAGAAGGCTACACCTTC; CDR3 protein: CASSSYPGQGAEGYTF; clone size: few; V gene: TRBV6-6; D gene: TRBD1; J gene: TRBJ1-2
CDR3 DNA: TGTGCCAGCTCCCCAGGGATGAGGGACTATGGCTACACCTTC; CDR3 protein: CASSPGMRDYGYTF; clone size: -; V gene: TRBV19; D gene: -; J gene: TRBJ1-2
CDR3 DNA: TGTGCCACTAACCGGGCCTATGGCTACACCTTC; CDR3 protein: CATNRAYGYTF; clone size: -; V gene: TRBV6-5; D gene: -; J gene: TRBJ1-2
CDR3 DNA: TGTGCCAGCACCGATAGCGGGGGTCACACAGATACGCAGTATTTT; CDR3 protein: CASTDSGGHTDTQYF; clone size: -; V gene: TRBV6-6; D gene: TRBD2; J gene: TRBJ2-3
CDR3 DNA: TGCGCCAGCAGCTTCATGGGGGGCGAGCAGTACTTC; CDR3 protein: CASSFMGGEQYF; clone size: -; V gene: TRBV5-1; D gene: -; J gene: TRBJ2-7
CDR3 DNA: TGTGCCAGCAGTCCCCTGCGAGCGGGAGACCACGAGCAGTACTTC; CDR3 protein: CASSPLRAGDHEQYF; clone size: -; V gene: TRBV27; D gene: TRBD2; J gene: TRBJ2-7
CDR3 DNA: TGCAGCGTTGGAGGTGAAGCGCAGCCCCAGCATTTT; CDR3 protein: CSVGGEAQPQHF; clone size: -; V gene: TRBV29-1; D gene: -; J gene: TRBJ1-5
CDR3 DNA: TGTGCCATTTCCCAGGGGGGAGACAATCAGCCCCAGCATTTT; CDR3 protein: CAISQGGDNQPQHF; clone size: few; V gene: TRBV28; D gene: TRBD1; J gene: TRBJ1-5
CDR3 DNA: TGTGCCAGCAGAGCGGGACAGTACAATGAGCAGTTCTTC; CDR3 protein: CASRAGQYNEQFF; clone size: -; V gene: TRBV6-1; D gene: -; J gene: TRBJ2-1
CDR3 DNA: TGCGCCAGCAGCTTGGGGGGACAGCCCTTCTACAATGAGCAGTTCTTC; CDR3 protein: CASSLGGQPFYNEQFF; clone size: -; V gene: TRBV5-1; D gene: TRBD1; J gene: TRBJ2-1
CDR3 DNA: TGTGCCAGCAGCTTGGCCTTCGGGGTGGGGAACTATGGCTACACCTTC; CDR3 protein: CASSLAFGVGNYGYTF; clone size: many; V gene: TRBV5-6; D gene: -; J gene: TRBJ1-2
CDR3 DNA: TGTGCCAGCAGTGAAGCGATCTCAGGGAGCTCCTATAATTCACCCCTCCACTTT; CDR3 protein: CASSEAISGSSYNSPLHF; clone size: -; V gene: TRBV6-1; D gene: -; J gene: TRBJ1-6
CDR3 DNA: TGTGCCAGCAGCTTGGACTATCAAGAGACCCAGTACTTC; CDR3 protein: CASSLDYQETQYF; clone size: -; V gene: TRBV7-2; D gene: -; J gene: TRBJ2-5
CDR3 DNA: TGCGCCAGAGATGAAAAACTGTTTTTT; CDR3 protein: CARDEKLFF; clone size: -; V gene: TRBV10-1; D gene: -; J gene: TRBJ1-4
CDR3 DNA: TGTGCCAGCATCCCGCCGCGGGAGTCCTACAATGAGCAGTTCTTC; CDR3 protein: CASIPPRESYNEQFF; clone size: -; V gene: TRBV2; D gene: TRBD2; J gene: TRBJ2-1
CDR3 DNA: TGTGCCAGCAGTGAACAGGGAAAGGCTGAAGCTTTCTTT; CDR3 protein: CASSEQGKAEAFF; clone size: -; V gene: TRBV6-1; D gene: -; J gene: TRBJ1-1
CDR3 DNA: TGCGCCAGCAGCGGGGACAGTCTCCCTAATTCACCCCTCCACTTT; CDR3 protein: CASSGDSLPNSPLHF; clone size: many; V gene: TRBV5-1; D gene: TRBD1; J gene: TRBJ1-6
CDR3 DNA: TGTGCCAGCGGGGTAGGCGGGAGGAACGCAGATACGCAGTATTTT; CDR3 protein: CASGVGGRNADTQYF; clone size: -; V gene: TRBV6-5; D gene: TRBD2; J gene: TRBJ2-3
CDR3 DNA: TGTGCCAGCAGCTTAGTCGTTAAGGTACAGGGGAGGAACACTGAAGCTTTCTTT; CDR3 protein: CASSLVVKVQGRNTEAFF; clone size: few; V gene: TRBV7-8; D gene: TRBD1; J gene: TRBJ1-1
CDR3 DNA: TGTGCCAGCAATGGTCTAGCGGGAGTGTTGGAGACCCAGTACTTC; CDR3 protein: CASNGLAGVLETQYF; clone size: -; V gene: TRBV25-1; D gene: TRBD2; J gene: TRBJ2-5
CDR3 DNA: TGTGCCAGCAGCCAGCGACAGGGGGGCAATCAGCCCCAGCATTTT; CDR3 protein: CASSQRQGGNQPQHF; clone size: -; V gene: TRBV11-3; D gene: TRBD1; J gene: TRBJ1-5
CDR3 DNA: TGTGCCAGCAGTGTCAGGGCGGAAGGGACTGAAGCTTTCTTT; CDR3 protein: CASSVRAEGTEAFF; clone size: once; V gene: TRBV25-1; D gene: -; J gene: TRBJ1-1
CDR3 DNA: TGTGCCAGCAGCCTTACCGGACTCGAAGAGACCCAGTACTTC; CDR3 protein: CASSLTGLEETQYF; clone size: -; V gene: TRBV11-3; D gene: -; J gene: TRBJ2-5
CDR3 DNA: TGTGCCAGCAGTGAAGCGCTTAGGACAGATAACACTGAAGCTTTCTTT; CDR3 protein: CASSEALRTDNTEAFF; clone size: -; V gene: TRBV13; D gene: -; J gene: TRBJ1-1
CDR3 DNA: TGTGCCAGCAGTTACTCGGCCAGGGGATTCGGGGAGCTGTTTTTT; CDR3 protein: CASSYSARGFGELFF; clone size: many; V gene: TRBV6-6; D gene: -; J gene: TRBJ2-2
CDR3 DNA: TGTGCCAGCAGTCTCTCAGTGGGGGGACCATACGAGCAGTACTTC; CDR3 protein: CASSLSVGGPYEQYF; clone size: -; V gene: TRBV6-5; D gene: -; J gene: TRBJ2-7
CDR3 DNA: TGTGCCTATACGGTTAACTACGAGCAGTACTTC; CDR3 protein: CAYTVNYEQYF; clone size: -; V gene: TRBV30; D gene: -; J gene: TRBJ2-7
CDR3 DNA: TGTGCCAGCAGCTCCGGGACTAGCGGGGTAAAAAACATTCAGTACTTC; CDR3 protein: CASSSGTSGVKNIQYF; clone size: -; V gene: TRBV5-4; D gene: TRBD2; J gene: TRBJ2-4
CDR3 DNA: TGTGCCACCAGCCCTGGAGGATATGTGCAAGAGACCCAGTACTTC; CDR3 protein: CATSPGGYVQETQYF; clone size: -; V gene: TRBV15; D gene: -; J gene: TRBJ2-5
CDR3 DNA: TGTGCCAGCTCACCCCGAGACAATCAGCCCCAGCATTTT; CDR3 protein: CASSPRDNQPQHF; clone size: few; V gene: TRBV18; D gene: -; J gene: TRBJ1-5
CDR3 DNA: TGCGCCAGCAGCCTAAGAACCGGGACAGGGGTTATCGGGACCCAGTACTTC; CDR3 protein: CASSLRTGTGVIGTQYF; clone size: -; V gene: TRBV5-1; D gene: TRBD1; J gene: TRBJ2-5